This T cell receptor beta chain was sequenced for a study of blood T cell repertoires in COVID-19. Cohorts were based on clinical histories the participants reported. In the original analysis: Quantification of nucleated cells was approximated via reference gene primer amplification. Clones were sequenced by immunoSEQ multiplex PCR, and TCRdb holds only the in-frame ones, with some missing. V and J calls and clone size come straight from that table; D and trimming were deduced from the DNA. Seen here are roughly 180,000 clones, approximately 87% observed once, and the top ten hold 4.4%. CDR1 is KGHSH, CDR2 LQKENI, per germline. CDR3 length: 14 residues. After removal of 8 bases from V and 8 bases from J, the junction contained 12 bases not matched to a gene.

The sequence derives from a woman aged 45-59 years who had recovered from COVID-19. The material sequenced was PBMCs or T cells enriched from blood (not recorded which). This chain connects TRBV18 to TRBJ1-2; the match to TRBD1 covers 9 bases. CDR3 region: CASEGRDRVSGYTF. The CDR3 nucleotides are TGTGCCAGCGAAGGGCGGGACAGGGTCTCCGGCTACACCTTC. Full variable domain (remainder filled in from reference TRBV18 and TRBJ1-2): NAGVMQNPRHLVRRRGQEARLRCSPMKGHSHVYWYRQLPEEGLKFMVYLQKENIIDESGMPKERFSAEFPKEGPSILRIQQVVRGDSAAYFCASEGRDRVSGYTFGSGTRLTVV.